This T cell receptor (beta chain) was identified during a study of cytomegalovirus exposure and HLA in healthy donors (dated by TCRdb to 2016 to 2017). At the level of the whole study: An earlier analysis of fewer than 750 of the donors reported 250 to 300 Gb of sequence data and some 110 million unique TCR beta sequences obtained from some 200 million T cells. About 330 gigabases of sequencing data and 70 million to 95 million unique TCR sequences made up an early release that covered some 640 HLA-typed donors. Among the roughly 400 genotyped donors, more than 70% belonged to the genetic ancestry cluster associated with self-reported Caucasian donors. The study aimed to test whether signatures of past pathogen exposure could be identified by cataloging public T cell receptors. The T cell repertoires of 666 subjects were profiled by immunosequencing and related to cytomegalovirus serostatus. In addition to the first cohort of approximately 670 subjects, a separate validation cohort of approximately 110 different subjects was used. To predict cytomegalovirus infection status, the study combined high-throughput TCR immunosequencing, statistical association of individual TCRs with disease status, and machine learning. In a later analysis, previously published TCR beta repertoires from about 640 donors were re-analyzed and high-resolution HLA genotyping was added so that TCR occurrence patterns could be studied. Rather than drawing on any new phenotypic data, the later analysis identified candidate immune exposures from TCR beta sequences and the way those sequences occurred across donors. To decide whether each TCR beta V gene segment behaved as functional or pseudogenic, an earlier analysis of fewer than 750 of the donors relied on high-throughput TCR beta sequencing. Donor age, sex, ethnicity and CMV serostatus were compiled together with the repertoire data. A later genetic analysis used genome-wide SNP genotypes for about 55% of the 666 donors, treating that subset as a discovery cohort. Every discovery cohort repertoire had been produced on one sequencing platform. Class I and class II HLA loci were covered by the typing at four-digit resolution. The number of donors typed differed by locus, with about 629-630 for A, B, C, DRB1 and DQB1, about 500 for DQA1, approximately 580 for DPA1, and under 490 for DPB1. Four to six DR-DQ haplotypes were handled as single units for association and clustering, since linkage in the cohort was strong. Among 300 to 500 genotyped donors of the cohort, an average of about 220,000 unique TCR beta nucleotide sequences was sequenced per donor, of which 15% to 20% were non-productive.

Preparation of the library involved the immunoSEQ multiplex PCR assay. For the multiplex PCR, a mixture combining 60 forward primers for TCR Vbeta segments and 13 reverse primers for TCR Jbeta segments was used. Amplification of the CDR3 region of rearranged TCR beta genes was performed with a multiplex PCR assay on genomic DNA. On the Illumina HiSeq System, the amplified TCR beta libraries were sequenced as 87-base-pair reads. From the authors' description of their analysis: Across the 700 or so repertoires, a later analysis counted roughly 84 million unique TCR beta chains, roughly 11 million of which were shared by at least two donors. A nearest-neighbor algorithm error-corrected the raw reads and collapsed the reads into unique sequences, merging closely related sequences to remove PCR and sequencing errors. Alignment of CDR3 sequences to IMGT reference sequences was used to assign V, D and J gene segments. Each retained sequence needed at least a six-nucleotide match to both a V gene segment and a J gene segment. A rearrangement was called productive if the CDR3 had no stop codons and remained in frame with V and J, and every other rearrangement was called non-productive. CDR3 was defined according to IMGT convention as the region running from the second conserved V-encoded cysteine to the conserved J-encoded phenylalanine. In an earlier analysis of around 570 of the donors, sequences lacking an unambiguous match to a single V gene segment were excluded. An earlier analysis of fewer than 650 of the donors classified V segments as functional when productive rearrangements were above 56.7% and as segregating when the standard deviation between donors was above 5%. A statistical classification framework was built to diagnose cytomegalovirus status from the catalog of TCR beta chain sequences. A later analysis assigned V and J genes by comparing TCR nucleotide sequences with IMGT/GENE-DB human TR gene sequences. The TCRdist pipeline was used in a later analysis to assign CDR3 sequences and most-parsimonious VDJ recombination scenarios. In a later analysis, each TCR beta chain was defined by its CDR3 amino acid sequence together with its V-gene family, and reads without a unique V-gene family were excluded. To address suspected cross-contamination and a sequencing artifact, a later analysis removed roughly 580 highly shared, low-generation-probability nucleotide sequences. In a later analysis, a clonal expansion index for each public chain was calculated from normalized within-repertoire ranks of inferred template counts. Generation probabilities in a later analysis came from a VDJ recombination model fitted to out-of-frame rearrangements, and those results were checked against IGoR. In a later analysis, TCR-TCR, TCR-HLA and TCR-CMV co-occurrence was scored with hypergeometric tests, and a repertoire-size bias correction was applied to TCR pairs. In a later analysis, false discovery rates were estimated by permuting HLA or CMV assignments 20 times. In a later analysis, co-occurring TCRs were grouped with DBSCAN, and TCRdist sequence similarity was added when clustering was performed within HLA-allele-positive subsets. Repertoires with fewer than 30,000 or more than 120,000 public chains were left out of co-occurrence clustering, as were several repertoires with anomalous nucleotide sharing. TCRdb re-hosts the immuneACCESS table, in-frame sequences only. Its copies lack some clones; in the studies checked, an unresolved V gene accounts for under half of them, and the cause for the rest is not known. V and J calls and clone size are as listed in that table; D and trimming were resolved from the DNA. The sample profile shows 150,000 or so clones; roughly 87% of them were found once. The ten largest clonotypes hold 4.1% of the sample.

Worth noting for this clone: This receptor's antigen is unknown. There are no base qualities to consult, and no much larger clone falls within one base.

Including cysteine and phenylalanine, the CDR3 has 15 amino acids. CDR3 DNA is the only sequence kept; it has 45 bases, read in frame from the first base. V gives up 4 bases and J gives up 8 bases, and the segment between their germline ends measures 17 bases. The germline V gene (reference sequence) yields LNHNV for CDR1 and YYDKDF for CDR2. The cohort comprised approximately 700 healthy bone marrow donors. At the time of sampling, all cohort members were nominally healthy, though unrecorded immune exposures were likely present. The donor was CMV seropositive and was included in the group of some 290 seropositive cohort members. Every donor gave a peripheral blood sample, and the peripheral blood mononuclear cells from that sample were used for TCR beta sequencing. Genomic DNA was extracted from the blood cell samples with the Qiagen DNeasy Blood Extraction Kit. Broad study findings and their caveats: Correlated functional status among segregating V segments might be attributable to linkage disequilibrium, but an unknown experimental factor could not be ruled out. Across donors, most TCR sequences were observed very rarely, whereas some public TCRs were present in many individuals. The earlier analysis of 587 of the donors excluded roughly 17 rarely observed V segments, including chromosome 9 orphons, because counts were too low. Several of the top co-occurrence clusters appeared to be linked to parvovirus B19, influenza, CMV and Epstein-Barr virus, according to a later analysis. Because HLA typing was unavailable for some donors at each locus, only the typed subset was used in association tests. In a later genetic analysis, a missense DCLRE1C variant was associated with V-gene and J-gene trimming of TCR beta chains, and the association was replicated in an independent cohort. The classifier was reported to diagnose cytomegalovirus status with high specificity and sensitivity in both the original cohort and the validation cohort. A further reported finding was that TCR beta sequences accurately predicted the HLA-A and HLA-B alleles for most subjects in the first cohort. The sequencing pipeline was judged likely to have produced a cluster of highly shared sequence variants as a technical artifact. Only TCR beta chains were sequenced in this cohort, and the absence of alpha or paired-chain data limited detectable features. Because the 87-base-pair reads could not distinguish some IMGT-functional V segments, including TRBV6-2 and TRBV6-3, those segments were excluded. The authors suggested that the approach could potentially be extended to other disease states and immunological phenotypes. At a false discovery rate of 0.05, a later analysis linked about 16,000 TCR beta sequences to specific HLA alleles. According to a later analysis, most CMV-associated TCR beta chains appeared to be HLA-restricted, and the HLA associations seemed to be driven largely by CMV exposure. Sequencing depth was assumed to be roughly uniform across donors in the presence/absence analyses, though that assumption may not hold. Strong co-occurrence of HLA alleles, especially DR and DQ, made assigning TCR associations to individual alleles difficult. In an earlier analysis of about 550 of the donors, most TCR beta V segments were observed in productive rearrangements about 90% or about 30% of the time, broadly matching IMGT annotations. A later genetic analysis reported fewer N-insertions in productive TCRs among donors in an Asian-associated ancestry cluster than the roughly 700-donor mean. The study gave a list of over 150 TCR beta chains associated with cytomegalovirus. According to a later analysis, TCR association rates differed among HLA loci, with DRB1 alleles showing the most associated TCRs and HLA-C alleles showing the fewest. A few of the identified cytomegalovirus-associated TCR beta chains were confirmed in vitro to be specific for cytomegalovirus antigens. For the cohort, immune exposure information was limited to CMV serostatus. Compared with equally common non-associated chains, HLA-associated TCR beta chains in a later analysis were more clonally expanded and had lower generation probabilities.

The source is a man aged 45-65 years in good health and CMV-seropositive. Sequencing used PBMCs. This chain is built from TRBV15 and TRBJ1-4; possibly the D gene is TRBD1, per 6 matching bases. The CDR3 reads as follows: CATSNSPQGSEKLFF. The nucleotides are TGTGCCACCAGCAACAGCCCCCAGGGGTCGGAAAAACTGTTTTTT.